This TCR beta chain derives from a study of shared T cell receptors in the human thymus. V shed 3 bases, J shed 4 bases, and the junction held 6 bases outside the gene matches. Germline values: CDR1 SQVTM, CDR2 ANQGSEA. The CDR3 sequence is 14 residues long. This clone was picked up one time. Libraries were prepared by immunoSEQ multiplex PCR; TCRdb keeps only in-frame clonotypes and omits some of them. Of hundreds of thousands of clones in the sample, approximately 90% were seen once. The same data also contributed to another study, on human thymus T cells. This second study notes: All donors were healthy Finnish infants who were undergoing corrective surgery to treat congenital heart defects. Corrective cardiac operations yielded the resected thymus tissue. Repertoires from thymus and blood appeared to show biased V and J gene usage. There were highly overlapping thymic repertoires among unrelated individuals, as related research reported.

Sample: thymocytes. The chain employs TRBV29-1 and TRBJ2-5, with 9 bases lining up with TRBD1. The source is a boy less than two years old with a congenital heart defect. In nucleotides, the CDR3 is TGCAGCGTTGATAAACCGGGACAGGGAGAGACCCAGTACTTC. Its protein is CSVDKPGQGETQYF.